The 16 T cell receptor beta chains below all came from one sample that was sequenced in a study of cytomegalovirus exposure and HLA in healthy donors. PCR involved 60 Vbeta and 13 Jbeta primers. Assay used: immunoSEQ multiplex PCR; TCRdb lists only in-frame clones, some missing. The sample shows 150,000 to 200,000 clones, approximately 80% of them seen only once. What was sequenced was PBMCs. These receptors all come from a male donor in good health and CMV-seropositive.

The chain is built from TRBV5-1 and TRBJ2-7; 13 bases are shared with TRBD2. V trimming: 4 bases; J trimming: 2 bases; junction bases outside the gene matches: 6. Germline values: CDR1 SGHRS, CDR2 YFSETQ. There are 16 residues in the CDR3. The CDR3, as DNA: TGCGCCAGCAGCGCATGGACTAGCGGGGGTGCCTACGAGCAGTACTTC. This sequence encodes CASSAWTSGGAYEQYF.

This sequence joins TRBV6-5 and TRBJ1-1; no definite D call. In germline, CDR1 is MNHEY, CDR2 SVGAGI. The CDR3 is made up of 14 amino acids. The V end lost 2 bases, the J end lost 3 bases, and 10 bases lay between the germline ends. The chain's CDR3 is CASSYEVRDTEAFF. CDR3 DNA: TGTGCCAGCAGTTACGAAGTGAGGGACACTGAAGCTTTCTTT.

V usage is TRBV5-4 and J usage is TRBJ1-6; 8 bases agree with TRBD1. Germline V gene lookup returns CDR1 SGHNT and CDR2 YYREEE (reference sequence). The CDR3 runs to 12 residues. V shed 4 bases, J shed 13 bases, and the junction held 4 bases outside the gene matches. In DNA form, the CDR3 reads TGTGCCAGCAGCGAGGACAGGGCGCCCCTCCACTTT. Translated: CASSEDRAPLHF.

The chain joins TRBV10-3 to TRBJ1-2; weak D call: TRBD1 (5 bases). The CDR3 loop spans 14 amino acids. Trimming left V 6 bases short and J 4 bases short, with 15 bases between. The germline gives CDR1 ENHRY, CDR2 SYGVKD. The DNA for the CDR3 is TGTGCCATCAGCGAACAGGAGACGGGCTATGGCTACACCTTC. It encodes CAISEQETGYGYTF.

This sequence joins TRBV5-1 and TRBJ2-6; a possible D gene is TRBD2 (6 bases). The germline CDR1 and CDR2 sequences are SGHRS and YFSETQ. With 3 bases removed from V and 0 bases from J, the gap between germline ends came to 13 bases. This CDR3 is built from 17 residues. The CDR3 DNA reads TGCGCCAGCAGCTGGACTACAGGATACTCTGGGGCCAACGTCCTGACTTTC. Translation: CASSWTTGYSGANVLTF.

The rearrangement joins TRBV27 to TRBJ1-1, with 8 bases aligning to TRBD1. The CDR3 extends over 17 amino acids. V was clipped by 1 base and J by 1 base; unmatched bases: 8. The germline CDR1 and CDR2 sequences are MNHEY and SMNVEV (reference sequence). The CDR3 sequence is CASSLWSGGLGNTEAFF. CDR3 nucleotides: TGTGCCAGCAGTTTATGGTCAGGGGGCCTGGGGAACACTGAAGCTTTCTTT.

This clone was recorded only once. CDR3 sequence (DNA): TGTGCCAGCAGTAACACGAACACTGAAGCTTTCTTT. Protein sequence: CASSNTNTEAFF. J is TRBJ1-1 and V is TRBV2; unclear D gene. The germline CDR1 and CDR2 sequences are SNHLY and FYNNEI. This CDR3 is 12 amino acids long. V lost 5 bases, J lost 1 base, and 5 bases lay in between. The full variable domain, rest sourced from reference TRBV2 and TRBJ1-1, is EPEVTQTPSHQVTQMGQEVILRCVPISNHLYFYWYRQILGQKVEFLVSFYNNEISEKSEIFDDQFSVERPDGSNFTLKIRSTKLEDSAMYFCASSNTNTEAFFGQGTRLTVV.

The chain is built from TRBV4-3 and TRBJ2-7; 8 positions agree with TRBD2. From germline, CDR1 is LGHNA and CDR2 YSLEER. Unmatched junction bases numbered 3, after V lost 0 bases and J lost 2 bases. The CDR3 consists of 15 residues. The CDR3 sequence is CASSQEGAGAYEQYF. The DNA of the CDR3 is TGCGCCAGCAGCCAAGAGGGAGCGGGGGCCTACGAGCAGTACTTC.

In regard to this clone: The junction departs from germline at one end; a sequencing error may be responsible. This sequence joins TRBV7-6 and TRBJ2-5; possible D gene TRBD2, 6 bases. Germline CDR1 SGHVS, CDR2 FNYEAQ. CDR3 length: 16 residues. The CDR3, as DNA: TGTGTCAGCAGCCGACCGGGACTTAGCACGCAAGAGACCCAGTACTTC. Its protein is CVSSRPGLSTQETQYF.

The chain links TRBV6-5 to TRBJ2-7, with D uncertain. The CDR3 is made up of 15 amino acids. CDR1 MNHEY and CDR2 SVGAGI come from the germline V gene. V was pared by 0 bases and J by 0 bases, with 9 bases between. The CDR3 region has the DNA TGTGCCAGCAGTTACTCGGGCAGAAGCTCCTACGAGCAGTACTTC. Translated, it gives CASSYSGRSSYEQYF.

The chain links TRBV5-4 to TRBJ2-3; the match to TRBD1 covers 7 bases. Germline V gives CDR1 SGHNT, CDR2 YYREEE (reference sequence). CDR3 length equals 15 residues. Germline trimming cut 5 bases from V and 0 bases from J; bases unmatched to any gene: 6. CDR3 nucleotides: TGTGCCAGCAGGGAGAGGGGGCCAAGCACAGATACGCAGTATTTT. Translating it yields CASRERGPSTDTQYF.

This chain connects TRBV7-2 to TRBJ2-1; 9 positions match TRBD1. V lost 2 bases, J lost 6 bases, and 5 bases stayed unmatched. Germline V gives CDR1 SGHTA, CDR2 FQGNSA. The CDR3 sequence is 15 residues long. The CDR3 DNA reads TGTGCCAGCAGCTTACTCGGGACAGGGCGCAATGAGCAGTTCTTC. Its protein is CASSLLGTGRNEQFF.

V usage is TRBV15 and J usage is TRBJ2-7; possible D gene TRBD1, 6 bases. This CDR3 is 15 amino acids long. CDR1 LNHNV and CDR2 YYDKDF come from the germline V gene (reference sequence). Trimming left V 1 base short and J 7 bases short, with 17 bases between. DNA for the CDR3: TGTGCCACCAGCAGAGGATTTACAGGGAGAGTTGAGCAGTACTTC. Translating it yields CATSRGFTGRVEQYF.

This chain uses TRBV4-3 with TRBJ2-7; 7 bases match TRBD1. Germline CDR1 and CDR2: LGHNA and YSLEER. CDR3 size: 15 residues. Trimming at V came to 3 bases and at J to 4 bases, leaving 9 bases not matched to a gene. The CDR3: CASSHSATGEYEQYF. DNA for the CDR3: TGCGCCAGCAGCCATTCGGCTACAGGGGAATACGAGCAGTACTTC.

J is TRBJ1-1 and V is TRBV11-2; maybe TRBD1 (6 bases). The V end lost 5 bases, the J end lost 11 bases, and 18 bases lay between the germline ends. Germline CDR1 reads SGHAT; CDR2 reads FQNNGV. This CDR3 comprises 13 residues. DNA for the CDR3: TGTGCCAGCAGCATTTGGGACAACTCTAGGGCTTTCTTT. Protein sequence: CASSIWDNSRAFF.

The gene calls are TRBV19 and TRBJ1-1, with TRBD1 matching 7 bases. The CDR3 loop spans 15 amino acids. The trim removed 1 base at V and 0 bases at J, leaving 2 bases unmatched. Germline CDR1 LNHDA, CDR2 SQIVND (reference sequence). CDR3 DNA: TGTGCCAGTAGTATAGCACAGGGGATGAACACTGAAGCTTTCTTT. Translated, it gives CASSIAQGMNTEAFF.